The 27 T cell receptor beta chains reported below all come from one sample, sequenced in a study of T cells generated in artificial thymic organoids. Separate semi-nested PCRs amplified TCRalpha and TCRbeta libraries using constant-region reverse primers in TRAC or TRBC. TCRdb redid the calling of the 5' RACE reads with MiXCR, one entry per CDR3 protein. Of 5,600 or so distinct CDR3 sequences listed, 30% to 40% are singletons. Sequenced: naive CD8+ T cells from blood. Sample subset: CD3+TCRalphabeta+CD8SP T cells; for blood, CD45RO-CCR7+ naive CD8+ T cells. Receptors originate from a human donor who gave cord blood stem cells for thymic organoid culture, a cardiac surgery patient who gave postnatal thymus, or a blood donor (not recorded which).

This clonotype rates as medium-sized (0.01 to 0.1%). V and J are TRBV4-1 and TRBJ2-7; TRBD2 is a possible D gene (6 bases). Germline loops: CDR1 MGHRA, CDR2 YSYEKL. Trimming removed 1 base at V and 1 base at J, with 8 bases between. The CDR3 covers 14 residues. The CDR3 protein is CASSQAGESYEQYF. For the CDR3, the DNA is TGCGCCAGCAGCCAAGCGGGAGAGTCCTACGAGCAGTACTTC.

Within the sample, this clonotype is medium-sized. The chain is built from TRBV3-1 and TRBJ2-7; tentatively, D is TRBD2 (5 bases). CDR1 and CDR2 (germline): LGHDT, YNNKEL (reference sequence). With 2 bases removed from V and 2 bases from J, the gap between germline ends came to 13 bases. This CDR3 region has 15 residues. The CDR3 protein is CASSQRSSGAYEQYF. The DNA of the CDR3 is TGTGCCAGCAGCCAAAGGTCATCCGGGGCCTACGAGCAGTACTTC.

By share of the sample, this clonotype is medium-sized. J is TRBJ2-7 and V is TRBV12-3 or TRBV12-4; tentatively, D is TRBD2 (5 bases). CDR3 size: 12 residues. Trimming removed 6 bases at V and 6 bases at J, with 12 bases between. The CDR3 DNA reads as TGTGCCAGCAGCTTCGGGGTTTTCGAGCAGTACTTC. The encoded protein is CASSFGVFEQYF.

By proportion, this clonotype is medium-sized (0.01 to 0.1%). The rearrangement uses TRBV7-3 and TRBJ1-1, with D possibly TRBD1 on 6 matching bases. This CDR3 spans 15 amino acids. The V gene lost 6 bases and the J gene lost 1 base, with 15 bases spanning the gap. The V gene's germline CDR1 is SGHTA and CDR2 FQGTGA. CDR3: CASRLSGTSNTEAFF. In DNA form, the CDR3 reads TGTGCCAGCAGACTATCCGGGACATCGAACACTGAAGCTTTCTTT.

This clonotype is termed medium-sized. The chain couples TRBV29-1 to TRBJ2-1; 7 bases match TRBD2. V shed 3 bases and J 7 bases; nucleotides not matched to a gene: 15. This CDR3 is 16 amino acids long. Germline CDR1 is SQVTM and CDR2 is ANQGSEA. The CDR3 loop is CSVDYSGRASGNEQFF. In DNA form, the CDR3 reads TGCAGCGTTGACTATTCGGGGAGGGCCTCAGGGAATGAGCAGTTCTTC.

This clonotype was observed a few times. This chain uses TRBV25-1 with TRBJ2-1; D may be TRBD2 (5 bases). The CDR3 has 15 residues. Germline-derived CDR1 and CDR2 are MGHDK and SYGVNS. Trimming removed 6 bases from V and 3 bases from J, with 15 bases in between. The CDR3 protein is CASRGRGQDYNEQFF. CDR3 DNA sequence: TGTGCCAGCAGGGGCCGAGGGCAAGACTACAATGAGCAGTTCTTC.

This clonotype was seen a handful of times. The chain is built from TRBV14 and TRBJ2-7; possibly TRBD1 for D (7 bases). This CDR3 is 14 amino acids long. Trimming shortened V by 4 bases and J by 4 bases, and 14 bases separated the two germline ends. Germline assignment: CDR1 SGHDN and CDR2 FVKESK. CDR3 protein: CASSPPGGGYEQYF. The CDR3 nucleotides are TGTGCCAGCAGCCCCCCAGGGGGAGGTTACGAGCAGTACTTC.

This clonotype was counted a few times. This rearrangement joins TRBV2 to TRBJ2-5; D ambiguous. CDR3 length: 11 residues. The ends were cut back, 3 bases at V and 5 bases at J, with 4 bases in the middle. The germline CDR1 and CDR2 sequences are SNHLY and FYNNEI. The CDR3, as DNA: TGTGCCAGCAGTGATTGGGAGACCCAGTACTTC. The encoded protein is CASSDWETQYF.

In this sample, this clonotype turned up a few times. The chain combines TRBV5-6 with TRBJ2-2; a weak D match, TRBD1 (6 bases). Per germline, CDR1 SGHDT and CDR2 YYEEEE. V was trimmed by 6 bases and J by 2 bases, leaving 14 bases between them. The CDR3 is 15 residues long. In nucleotides, the CDR3 is TGTGCCAGCAACCTGGGGACACTAAACACCGGGGAGCTGTTTTTT. It specifies CASNLGTLNTGELFF.

This chain joins TRBV10-2 and TRBJ2-1; D gene ambiguous. There are 13 residues in the CDR3. CDR1 is WSHSY, CDR2 SAAADI, per germline. Trimming took 5 bases from V and 2 from J, leaving 7 bases between them. The CDR3 here is CASSHTPYNEQFF. Written as DNA, the CDR3 is TGCGCCAGCAGTCATACACCCTACAATGAGCAGTTCTTC.

The chain combines TRBV10-3 with TRBJ2-1, with 7 positions matching TRBD2. Per the germline V gene, CDR1 is ENHRY and CDR2 is SYGVKD. The CDR3 contains 13 residues. Trimming removed 11 bases from V and 0 bases from J; junction bases left unmatched: 4. CDR3 amino acids: CAGGGSSYNEQFF. CDR3 nucleotide sequence: TGTGCCGGGGGGGGGAGCTCCTACAATGAGCAGTTCTTC.

This clonotype is labeled medium-sized. The chain is built from TRBV3-1 and TRBJ1-6; D is undetermined. V lost 1 base and J lost 10, with 8 bases in between. CDR1 is LGHDT, CDR2 YNNKEL, per germline (reference sequence). The CDR3 loop spans 13 amino acids. The CDR3 nucleotides are TGTGCCAGCAGCCAAGCCCCGGAGTCACCCCTCCACTTT. As protein: CASSQAPESPLHF.

This clonotype appeared a few times. The V and J genes are TRBV9 and TRBJ1-1, with D unclear. V was cut by 3 bases and J by 0 bases, with 6 bases left in between. CDR1 SGDLS and CDR2 YYNGEE come from the germline V gene. This CDR3 region has 13 residues. The CDR3 protein is CASSGLMNTEAFF. The CDR3 coding sequence is TGTGCCAGCAGCGGCCTGATGAACACTGAAGCTTTCTTT.

The chain employs TRBV27 and TRBJ2-4, with D tentatively TRBD2 (6 bases). The CDR3 is made up of 17 amino acids. Trimming removed 4 bases at V and 3 bases at J, with 19 bases between. CDR1 is MNHEY, CDR2 SMNVEV, per germline (reference sequence). DNA for the CDR3: TGTGCCAGCAGTTCCCCCGCAAGCGGGCCAATCAAAAACATTCAGTACTTC. Amino acid sequence: CASSSPASGPIKNIQYF.

This clonotype was observed a few times. This chain connects TRBV27 to TRBJ2-3; 8 nucleotides line up with TRBD2. Germline V gene sequence: CDR1 MNHEY, CDR2 SMNVEV (reference sequence). This CDR3 contains 15 residues. The trim removed 5 bases at V and 0 bases at J, leaving 4 bases unmatched. For the CDR3, the DNA is TGTGCCAGCAGTCGTCAGCGGGGGAGCACAGATACGCAGTATTTT. Translated, it gives CASSRQRGSTDTQYF.

By share, this clonotype ranks as medium-sized. The rearrangement links TRBV7-6 to TRBJ1-6; D unclear. The germline gives CDR1 SGHVS, CDR2 FNYEAQ. The CDR3 has 15 amino acids. V was pared by 5 bases and J by 10 bases, with 18 bases between. In nucleotides, the CDR3 is TGTGCCAGCAGCAAGCGGACGGGATTGTTATCACCCCTCCACTTT. It codes for CASSKRTGLLSPLHF.

The chain combines TRBV6-5 with TRBJ2-3, with 11 bases aligning to TRBD2. J gave up 2 bases and V 5 bases, and 6 bases lay outside the gene matches. Germline V gene lookup returns CDR1 MNHEY and CDR2 SVGAGI. The CDR3 has 16 amino acids. CDR3 sequence reads: CASSPIAGGDTDTQYF. The DNA for the CDR3 is TGTGCCAGCAGTCCTATAGCGGGAGGGGACACAGATACGCAGTATTTT.

In its sample, this clonotype is medium-sized. This chain links TRBV18 with TRBJ2-5; D remains unclear. Germline CDR1 KGHSH, CDR2 LQKENI. V gave up 3 bases and J gave up 0 bases, with 5 bases separating them. The length of the CDR3 is 13 residues. The CDR3 DNA reads as TGTGCCAGCTCACCCGCCTACCAAGAGACCCAGTACTTC. It codes for CASSPAYQETQYF.

The V call is TRBV6-5, the J call TRBJ2-7; the match to TRBD2 covers 13 bases. This CDR3 is built from 15 residues. Germline V gene sequence: CDR1 MNHEY, CDR2 SVGAGI. Trimming at V came to 6 bases and at J to 2 bases, leaving 4 bases not matched to a gene. The CDR3 coding sequence is TGTGCCAGCAGCCCTACTAGCGGGGGGGCCTACGAGCAGTACTTC. Amino acid sequence: CASSPTSGGAYEQYF.

V is TRBV27 and J is TRBJ2-3, with 8 bases that match TRBD2. Germline CDR1 reads MNHEY; CDR2 reads SMNVEV (reference sequence). V shed 6 bases, J shed 1 base, and the junction held 6 bases outside the gene matches. The CDR3 is 15 residues long. The CDR3 spells CASSLTGGRTDTQYF. The CDR3 bases are TGTGCCAGCAGCCTCACGGGAGGGCGCACAGATACGCAGTATTTT.

The chain links TRBV27 to TRBJ2-2; D may correspond to TRBD1 or TRBD2 (6 bases each). Trimming removed 6 bases from V and 0 bases from J, with 11 bases in between. Per germline, CDR1 MNHEY and CDR2 SMNVEV (reference sequence). The CDR3 is 15 residues long. For the CDR3, the DNA is TGTGCCAGCAGCGCGGGACAACCGAACACCGGGGAGCTGTTTTTT. It encodes CASSAGQPNTGELFF.

The gene calls are TRBV25-1 and TRBJ2-1, with 7 bases aligning to TRBD2. J was trimmed by 7 bases and V by 6 bases; bases with no gene match: 12. Germline CDR1 is MGHDK and CDR2 is SYGVNS. The CDR3 runs 15 residues. CDR3 nucleotides: TGTGCCAGCAGCGAAGCTCACGACGGGGGGAATGAGCAGTTCTTC. It yields the protein CASSEAHDGGNEQFF.

This clonotype is medium-sized. The chain couples TRBV3-1 to TRBJ2-3; D is ambiguous. CDR1 and CDR2 from the germline V gene are LGHDT and YNNKEL (reference sequence). The CDR3 has 15 amino acids. The V end lost 0 bases, the J end lost 4 bases, and 11 bases lay between the germline ends. The CDR3 DNA reads TGTGCCAGCAGCCAAGATTTGGGGTCGGCAGATACGCAGTATTTT. This codes for CASSQDLGSADTQYF.

A note on this clonotype: This may be a read error, as it is one base from a much larger clone. The CDR3 carries no conserved terminal phenylalanine or tryptophan, so it likely arises from a read error. This sequence joins TRBV4-1 and TRBJ1-2; 7 bases are a match to TRBD1. Germline lookup yields CDR1 MGHRA and CDR2 YSYEKL. The CDR3 contains 16 residues. V shed 0 bases and J 5 bases; nucleotides not matched to a gene: 9. CDR3 in amino acids: CASSQDSDRDSYGYTL. The CDR3 coding sequence is TGCGCCAGCAGCCAAGATAGCGACAGGGACTCATATGGCTACACCCTC.

In regard to this clonotype: A single base separates this from a much larger clone, so it may be a read error. The chain employs TRBV3-1 and TRBJ2-3; 12 positions agree with TRBD2. V dropped 1 base and J dropped 11; count of bases not matched to a gene: 7. CDR1 is LGHDT and CDR2 is YNNKEL in the germline V gene (reference sequence). There are 15 residues in the CDR3. In nucleotides, the CDR3 is TGTGCCAGCAGCCAAGTTCTAGCGGGAGGGCCGATGCAGTATTTT. Its translation: CASSQVLAGGPMQYF.

The chain uses TRBV27 and TRBJ2-2; 11 positions agree with TRBD1. CDR3 length equals 16 residues. The V gene's germline CDR1 is MNHEY and CDR2 SMNVEV (reference sequence). V shed 4 bases, J shed 3 bases, and the junction held 4 bases outside the gene matches. The CDR3 loop is CASSSRDRGYTGELFF. The CDR3 DNA reads as TGTGCCAGCAGTTCCCGGGACAGGGGGTACACCGGGGAGCTGTTTTTT.

Sample share makes this clonotype medium-sized. CDR3 DNA sequence: TGTGCCAGCAGTGGGGAAGACAGGGACGGCGGCTACACCTTC. It yields the protein CASSGEDRDGGYTF. The chain links TRBV27 to TRBJ1-2; 7 nucleotides line up with TRBD1. V lost 5 bases to trimming and J lost 8 bases; unmatched junction nucleotides: 11. CDR3 length: 14 residues. Germline-derived CDR1 and CDR2 are MNHEY and SMNVEV (reference sequence).